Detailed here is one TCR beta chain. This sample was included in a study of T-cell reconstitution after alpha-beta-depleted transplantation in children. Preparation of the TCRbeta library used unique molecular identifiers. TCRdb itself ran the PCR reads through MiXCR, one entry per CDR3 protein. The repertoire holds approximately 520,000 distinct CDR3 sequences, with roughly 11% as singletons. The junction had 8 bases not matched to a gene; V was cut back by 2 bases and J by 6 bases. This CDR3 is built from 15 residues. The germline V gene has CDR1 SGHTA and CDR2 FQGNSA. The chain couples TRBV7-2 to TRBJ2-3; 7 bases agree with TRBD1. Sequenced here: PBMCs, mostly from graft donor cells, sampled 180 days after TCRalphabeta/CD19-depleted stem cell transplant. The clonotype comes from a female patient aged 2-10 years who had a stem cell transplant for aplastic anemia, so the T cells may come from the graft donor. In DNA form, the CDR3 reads TGTGCCAGCAGCTTAAAGGCAGGGGGTGGGGATACGCAGTATTTT. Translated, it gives CASSLKAGGGDTQYF.